This T cell receptor beta chain was profiled in a study of shared clonotypes between healthy human individuals. In the study's own analysis: Junction-only sequences without quality scores came from ImmunoSEQ, so filtering differed. Clones were read by immunoSEQ multiplex PCR, and TCRdb kept only the in-frame ones, dropping some. For V, J and clone size, that table is used; D and trimming come from the DNA. This table holds around 1,900,000 clones, around 93% found once. The V and J ends lost 8 bases and 0 bases respectively, with 8 bases between them. Per germline, CDR1 SEHNR and CDR2 FQNEAQ (reference sequence). The CDR3 is made up of 12 amino acids. Remarks on this clone: Its specificity is unknown.

Study observations and caveats: Sample collection involved blood only; tissue repertoires are likely different. Naive CD4 clonotypes overlapped across a handful of donors at approximately 5.5%.

CD8 cells classed as naive were CD45RO-negative and positively selected for CCR7, excluding terminally differentiated effector memory CD45RA+ cells. Those who donated, Caucasian adults without exception, all lived in Nashville, Tennessee. The sample comprised naive CD8+ T cells from PBMCs. This clonotype originated in a man aged 18 to 29 in good health. Some clones in this sample may be carry-over from other donors' samples. The chain employs TRBV7-9 and TRBJ2-7; D uncertain. The CDR3 sequence: CASERLSYEQYF. CDR3 DNA: TGTGCCAGCGAGCGCCTCTCCTACGAGCAGTACTTC.